This entry features one T cell receptor beta chain sequence. Its antigen is not known. Unique molecular identifiers were built into the TCR beta cDNA libraries. One entry per CDR3 protein, called by TCRdb with MiXCR from the PCR reads. Of approximately 690,000 distinct CDR3 sequences listed, 55% to 60% are singletons. CDR3 length: 14 amino acids. V gave up 6 bases and J gave up 5 bases; unmatched junction bases: 6. Germline V CDR1 and CDR2: ENHRY, SYGVKD. The sample belongs to a study of post-analysis software for immune sequencing data. Study-level information: Relapsing-remitting, secondary progressive and progressive-relapsing multiple sclerosis were all included among the disease courses.

Notes on the study in general: Patients carried several TRBV segments more frequently than controls did, and TRBV5-6, TRBV5-1 and TRBV20-1 were among them.

The sequenced sample was blood. This sequence originates from a girl aged 2-9 years with multiple sclerosis. This chain joins TRBV10-3 and TRBJ2-1, with 8 positions matching TRBD1. The CDR3 here is CAIRRTGFDNEQFF. In nucleotides, the CDR3 is TGTGCCATCAGGAGGACAGGGTTTGACAATGAGCAGTTCTTC.